The clone carrying this T cell receptor (beta chain) occurred a few times. The junction departs from the called germline gene at one end, perhaps through a read error. The data are from a study of CD8 T cells in ankylosing spondylitis. The germline CDR1 and CDR2 sequences are LNHNV and YYDKDF (reference sequence). CDR3 length: 13 amino acids. TCRdb re-called the 5' RACE reads with MiXCR, one entry per CDR3 protein. The sample consists of about 260,000 distinct CDR3 sequences, about 20% of them appearing once. Sequenced material: blood, either unsorted or a sorted T cell fraction (not recorded which). J is TRBJ1-4 and V is TRBV15; TRBD1 matches at 8 bases. The sequence was obtained from a male donor with ankylosing spondylitis or in good health (not recorded which). CDR3 protein: CATSSQGADGFFF. In DNA, the CDR3 is TGTGCCACCAGCTCCCAGGGGGCGGATGGGTTTTTTTTC.